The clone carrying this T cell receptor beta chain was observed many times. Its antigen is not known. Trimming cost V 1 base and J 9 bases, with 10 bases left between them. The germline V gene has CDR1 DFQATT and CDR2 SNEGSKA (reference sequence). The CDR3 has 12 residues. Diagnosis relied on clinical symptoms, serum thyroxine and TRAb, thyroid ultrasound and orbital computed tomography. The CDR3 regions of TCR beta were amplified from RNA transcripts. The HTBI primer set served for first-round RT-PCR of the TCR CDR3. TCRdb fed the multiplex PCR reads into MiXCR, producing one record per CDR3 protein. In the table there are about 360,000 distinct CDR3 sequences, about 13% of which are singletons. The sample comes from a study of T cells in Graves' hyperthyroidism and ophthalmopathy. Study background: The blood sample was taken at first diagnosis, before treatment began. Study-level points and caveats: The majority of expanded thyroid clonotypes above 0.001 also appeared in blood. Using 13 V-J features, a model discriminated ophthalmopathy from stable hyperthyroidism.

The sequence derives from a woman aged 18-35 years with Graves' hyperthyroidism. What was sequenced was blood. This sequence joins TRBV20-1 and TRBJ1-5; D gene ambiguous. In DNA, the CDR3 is TGCAGTGCTAGAGGGTTGGATTTGCCCCAGCATTTT. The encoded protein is CSARGLDLPQHF.